The present entry profiles one T cell receptor beta chain with its context. Its antigen is still unknown. Generated by immunoSEQ multiplex PCR, the TCRdb table keeps only in-frame clones and is missing some. The data contain tens of thousands of clones, roughly four fifths of them singletons. There are 13 residues in the CDR3. V was pared by 5 bases and J by 1 base, with 8 bases between. Germline CDR1 reads MNHEY; CDR2 reads SMNVEV (reference sequence). The record originates from a study of T cells in narcolepsy. On the study more broadly: Patients with NT1 or NT2 and healthy control donors were enrolled. Study outcomes and limitations: In some patient and control memory CD4+ samples, autoreactive clones were absent. Healthy controls reportedly lacked the autoreactive clonotypes serially found in patients' blood. Comparing one patient's CSF and blood CD4+ clonotypes highlighted HCRT- and TRIB2-specific autoreactive clonotypes.

The TCR sequence derives from a human donor with narcolepsy. The chain recombines TRBV27 with TRBJ1-1, with D uncertain. Sequencing was carried out using CD45RA- memory CD4+ T cells from PBMCs. The CDR3 protein is CASSKRENTEAFF. CDR3 nucleotide sequence: TGTGCCAGCAGTAAGCGGGAGAACACTGAAGCTTTCTTT.